The 3 T cell receptor beta chains reported below all come from one sample, sequenced in a study of control samples from healthy donors and cancer patients. Produced via immunoSEQ multiplex PCR; TCRdb's table is partial and in-frame only. The sample holds approximately 120,000 clones, around nine tenths seen once. The sample taken for sequencing was blood. Receptor source: a human donor in good health. The donor label of this sample is uncertain.

V usage is TRBV5-6 and J usage is TRBJ2-4; tentative D call: TRBD2 (6 bases). Germline assignment: CDR1 SGHDT and CDR2 YYEEEE. Between the trimmed V and J ends, which lost 4 bases and 2 bases, there was a span of 19 bases. The CDR3 runs 17 residues. The CDR3 DNA sequence: TGTGCCAGCAGCCCCTTCCTGGGGGGTATGACCAAAAACATTCAGTACTTC. Its protein product is CASSPFLGGMTKNIQYF.

V is TRBV10-3 and J is TRBJ2-2; D gene unclear. V gave up 8 bases and J gave up 1 base, with 5 bases separating them. Germline lookup yields CDR1 ENHRY and CDR2 SYGVKD. CDR3 size: 12 residues. The CDR3 here is CAIGWNTGELFF. The CDR3 bases are TGTGCCATCGGTTGGAACACCGGGGAGCTGTTTTTT.

V and J are TRBV27 and TRBJ2-3, with 7 bases lining up with TRBD2. CDR1 and CDR2 from the germline V gene are MNHEY and SMNVEV (reference sequence). The V and J ends lost 7 bases and 2 bases, in that order; junction bases with no gene match: 9. This CDR3 is built from 15 residues. The CDR3 sequence is CASTPERGLTDTQYF. The CDR3 nucleotides read TGTGCCAGCACTCCCGAGCGGGGCCTCACAGATACGCAGTATTTT.